This TCR beta chain was identified in a study of blood T cell repertoires in COVID-19. For the study at large: Whether acute or convalescent, the COVID-19 samples came from the United States, Italy and Spain. PBMCs, B-cell-depleted T cells, or T cells were the source of the cDNA or gDNA that made up the material.

Germline V gene sequence: CDR1 KGHDR, CDR2 SFDVKD. J was trimmed by 4 bases and V by 3 bases; bases with no gene match: 6. There are 17 residues in the CDR3. In the original analysis: Quantification of nucleated cells was approximated via reference gene primer amplification. Some clones are missing from TCRdb's copy, which holds only in-frame ones; the method was immunoSEQ multiplex PCR. The V and J calls and clone size were taken over from that table, and D and trimming were inferred from the DNA. The sample includes a few hundred thousand clones, 86% seen only once; the top ten take about 2.1%. The gene calls are TRBV24-1 and TRBJ2-1, with 12 positions matching TRBD2. Sequencing was performed on peripheral blood. The sequence came from a young man with active or convalescent COVID-19. Written as DNA, the CDR3 is TGTGCCACCAGTGATCCTGCTAGCGGGGGGGGGTACAATGAGCAGTTCTTC. Its protein is CATSDPASGGGYNEQFF.